Below, 15 T cell receptor beta chains from the same sample are listed, as sequenced in a study of blood T cell repertoires in COVID-19. The method was immunoSEQ multiplex PCR; TCRdb's version includes in-frame clones alone and lacks a portion of them. The sample yields about 59,000 clones, over 75% seen once. Sequenced material: peripheral blood. The origin of the receptors is a man older than 75 in a cohort sampled during active COVID-19.

The rearrangement joins TRBV30 to TRBJ2-6, with D maybe TRBD1 (7 bases). Germline CDR1 GTSNPN, CDR2 SVGIG (reference sequence). With 1 base removed from V and 8 bases from J, the gap between germline ends came to 12 bases. The CDR3 length is 14 residues. The CDR3 here is CAWSGQGGTNVLTF. Here the CDR3 DNA reads TGTGCCTGGAGTGGCCAGGGGGGAACCAACGTCCTGACTTTC.

J is TRBJ2-5 and V is TRBV5-6, with D perhaps matching TRBD2 (6 bases). CDR3 length: 15 residues. V was pared by 4 bases and J by 4 bases, with 17 bases between. Germline loops: CDR1 SGHDT, CDR2 YYEEEE. CDR3 DNA sequence: TGTGCCAGCAGCCCCCGGAGGGGTGGGGTAGAGACCCAGTACTTC. Encoded protein: CASSPRRGGVETQYF. The whole variable domain, remainder taken from reference TRBV5-6 and TRBJ2-5, is DAGVTQSPTHLIKTRGQQVTLRCSPKSGHDTVSWYQQALGQGPQFIFQYYEEEERQRGNFPDRFSGHQFPNYSSELNVNALLLGDSALYLCASSPRRGGVETQYFGPGTRLLVL.

The chain joins TRBV6-5 to TRBJ2-5, with TRBD2 identical over 11 bases. There are 15 residues in the CDR3. CDR1 MNHEY and CDR2 SVGAGI come from the germline V gene. Unmatched junction bases numbered 5, after V lost 3 bases and J lost 5 bases. The CDR3 nucleotides are TGTGCCAGCAGTTATCCCCCTAGCGGGGGGGAGACCCAGTACTTC. Translation: CASSYPPSGGETQYF.

The genes are TRBV12-3 or TRBV12-4 and TRBJ1-1; a weak D match, TRBD1 (5 bases). This CDR3 region has 13 residues. The V and J ends lost 7 bases and 4 bases respectively, with 13 bases between them. CDR3 nucleotides: TGTGCCAGCATGGTTCGCGGGGGCACTGAAGCTTTCTTT. Encoded protein: CASMVRGGTEAFF.

The genes are TRBV5-1 and TRBJ2-2, with D possibly TRBD1 on 6 matching bases. Germline V lookup: CDR1 SGHRS, CDR2 YFSETQ. This CDR3 has 15 residues. The V and J ends lost 3 bases and 6 bases respectively, with 15 bases between them. CDR3 in DNA: TGCGCCAGCAGCTGGACCTGGGACAAGTCCGGGGAGCTGTTTTTT. Encoded protein: CASSWTWDKSGELFF.

The chain is built from TRBV19 and TRBJ2-2; the D is unclear. Trimming stripped 0 bases from V and 8 bases from J, with 4 bases between. Germline CDR1 is LNHDA and CDR2 is SQIVND (reference sequence). The CDR3 totals 12 residues. The CDR3 DNA reads as TGTGCCAGTAGTATAGAGTCAGGGGAGCTGTTTTTT. It specifies CASSIESGELFF.

The chain couples TRBV11-2 to TRBJ2-5; TRBD1 matches at 8 bases. From germline, CDR1 is SGHAT and CDR2 FQNNGV. The CDR3 has 13 amino acids. Germline trimming cut 7 bases from V and 5 bases from J; bases unmatched to any gene: 6. The CDR3 bases are TGTGCCAGCACCAGGGGGCAGTGGGAGACCCAGTACTTC. It codes for CASTRGQWETQYF.

This clone was recorded once. The chain's CDR3 is CASSVTGRETQYF. The CDR3, as DNA: TGTGCCAGCAGCGTAACAGGGCGGGAGACCCAGTACTTC. The rearrangement uses TRBV9 and TRBJ2-5; D might be TRBD1 (6 bases). The CDR3 is 13 residues long. V lost 1 base and J 5 bases, leaving 9 bases between the germline ends. CDR1 is SGDLS, CDR2 YYNGEE, per germline.

This chain joins TRBV5-1 and TRBJ2-7; TRBD2 matches at 14 bases. The CDR3 totals 16 residues. Losses at the gene ends were 4 bases for V and 5 bases for J; bases not matched to a gene: 8. Germline CDR1 and CDR2: SGHRS and YFSETQ. The CDR3 loop is CASSRGLAGVKDEQYF. The CDR3 DNA reads as TGCGCCAGCAGCAGGGGACTAGCGGGAGTAAAAGACGAGCAGTACTTC.

For this clone: The same CDR3 also results from other DNA sequences found in this sample. The V call is TRBV30, the J call TRBJ1-5; no definite D call. Germline V gene data show CDR1 as GTSNPN and CDR2 as SVGIG (reference sequence). The length of the CDR3 is 13 residues. The ends were cut back, 0 bases at V and 3 bases at J, with 6 bases in the middle. CDR3 sequence reads: CAWSVRDNQPQHF. The CDR3 DNA sequence: TGTGCCTGGAGTGTACGGGACAATCAGCCCCAGCATTTT.

The genes are TRBV6-2 or TRBV6-3 and TRBJ2-1; tentative D call: TRBD2 (6 bases). The CDR3 length is 13 residues. Per the germline V gene, CDR1 is MNHEY and CDR2 is SVGEGT. Deletions cut 0 bases from V and 15 bases from J, with 15 bases between. The CDR3 loop is CASSYSRGGRLFF. The CDR3 DNA is TGTGCCAGCAGTTACTCGCGGGGTGGGCGACTGTTCTTC.

The genes are TRBV5-5 and TRBJ1-5; D is unresolved. The CDR3 is 13 amino acids. Germline V gene lookup returns CDR1 SGHKS and CDR2 YYEKEE (reference sequence). V was pared by 1 base and J by 4 bases, with 6 bases between. The CDR3 DNA follows: TGTGCCAGCAGCTTGATCGGGAATCAGCCCCAGCATTTT. It codes for CASSLIGNQPQHF.

The CDR3 DNA is TGTGCCAGCAGTTCCGCGGGACTGATCACCGGGGAGCTGTTTTTT. It specifies CASSSAGLITGELFF. V usage is TRBV27 and J usage is TRBJ2-2; perhaps TRBD2 as D (6 bases). The CDR3 sequence is 15 residues long. Trimming stripped 4 bases from V and 4 bases from J, with 13 bases between. The germline V gene encodes CDR1 MNHEY and CDR2 SMNVEV (reference sequence).

The sample holds a few counts of this clone. The chain carries TRBV5-4 and TRBJ2-5, with 8 bases fitting TRBD2. CDR1 and CDR2 from the germline V gene are SGHNT and YYREEE (reference sequence). The CDR3 length is 15 residues. The trim removed 1 base at V and 5 bases at J, leaving 7 bases unmatched. CDR3 amino acids: CASSLPGGAGETQYF. As DNA, the CDR3 is TGTGCCAGCAGCTTGCCGGGGGGGGCCGGGGAGACCCAGTACTTC.

The chain combines TRBV9 with TRBJ1-2; D call uncertain. The length of the CDR3 is 16 residues. Trimming stripped 0 bases from V and 5 bases from J, with 17 bases between. CDR1 and CDR2 (germline): SGDLS, YYNGEE. The CDR3 bases are TGTGCCAGCAGCGTAGAGGCGGGGAATGGATTGTATGGCTACACCTTC. Protein: CASSVEAGNGLYGYTF.